The 10 T cell receptor beta chains below come from one sample, sequenced in a study of radiotherapy plus CTLA-4 blockade in lung cancer. Measured with immunoSEQ multiplex PCR; TCRdb has only the in-frame clones, and not every one. Of 50,000 to 75,000 clones in the sample, 60% to 85% are singletons; the top ten hold about 4.4%. The sequences come from peripheral blood, collected from a patient treated with radiotherapy plus ipilimumab. The source is a human donor with non-small cell lung cancer who had a complete response to radiotherapy plus ipilimumab.

This clone is medium-sized within its sample. The CDR3 is CASSRTTGTGVYYEQYF. The DNA of the CDR3 is TGCGCCAGCAGCCGCACAACCGGGACAGGGGTCTACTACGAGCAGTACTTC. The rearrangement joins TRBV4-1 to TRBJ2-7, with TRBD1 matching over 10 bases. CDR3 length equals 17 residues. The J segment lost 3 bases and the V segment lost 4 bases, leaving 12 bases of the junction unmatched. Germline lookup yields CDR1 MGHRA and CDR2 YSYEKL.

The V gene is TRBV5-1, the J gene TRBJ1-3; no clear D. CDR3 length equals 17 residues. Trimming removed 0 bases from V and 2 bases from J, with 15 bases in between. CDR1 is SGHRS and CDR2 is YFSETQ in the germline V gene. The CDR3 reads CASSLAGRLSPGNTIYF. CDR3 in DNA: TGCGCCAGCAGCTTGGCTGGCCGCTTAAGCCCTGGAAACACCATATATTTT. The entire variable domain, with the rest obtained from reference TRBV5-1 and TRBJ1-3, is as follows: KAGVTQTPRYLIKTRGQQVTLSCSPISGHRSVSWYQQTPGQGLQFLFEYFSETQRNKGNFPGRFSGRQFSNSRSEMNVSTLELGDSALYLCASSLAGRLSPGNTIYFGEGSWLTVV.

The chain links TRBV7-9 to TRBJ1-1, with TRBD1 as a possible D gene (6 bases). Trimming took 2 bases from V and 6 from J, leaving 13 bases between them. This CDR3 has 14 amino acids. The germline V gene has CDR1 SEHNR and CDR2 FQNEAQ (reference sequence). The CDR3 region has the DNA TGTGCCAGCAGCTTACCCCTCAGGGGCTCTGAAGCTTTCTTT. This gives the protein CASSLPLRGSEAFF.

The rearrangement joins TRBV20-1 to TRBJ1-1; possibly TRBD1 for D (6 bases). The germline V gene encodes CDR1 DFQATT and CDR2 SNEGSKA (reference sequence). This CDR3 is 11 amino acids long. Trimming removed 6 bases from V and 7 bases from J, with 12 bases in between. CDR3 nucleotide sequence: TGCAGTGCCCCGGGGGGCAGTGAAGCTTTCTTT. Translating gives CSAPGGSEAFF.

V gene TRBV2 combines with J gene TRBJ2-5; TRBD2 matches 8 bases. After removal of 5 bases from V and 1 base from J, the junction contained 3 bases not matched to a gene. Germline V CDR1 and CDR2: SNHLY, FYNNEI. The CDR3 spans 14 residues. The DNA of the CDR3 is TGTGCCAGCAGTCCTACTAGCGGCCAAGAGACCCAGTACTTC. This translates into CASSPTSGQETQYF.

J is TRBJ2-5 and V is TRBV30; D not resolved. The CDR3 extends over 12 amino acids. Germline V gene sequence: CDR1 GTSNPN, CDR2 SVGIG (reference sequence). V shed 3 bases and J shed 0 bases, with 5 bases lying between them. CDR3: CAWRAYQETQYF. The CDR3 bases are TGTGCCTGGAGAGCGTACCAAGAGACCCAGTACTTC.

The chain couples TRBV18 to TRBJ2-5; a weak D match, TRBD2 (5 bases). Between the trimmed V and J ends, which lost 5 bases and 5 bases, there was a span of 9 bases. This CDR3 has 12 amino acids. Germline-derived CDR1 and CDR2 are KGHSH and LQKENI. The CDR3 sequence is CASSTTRETQYF. CDR3 coding DNA: TGTGCCAGCTCAACTACTAGGGAGACCCAGTACTTC.

This rearrangement joins TRBV7-2 to TRBJ1-2; D is undetermined. Trimming removed 4 bases at V and 7 bases at J, with 10 bases between. CDR3 length: 12 residues. The germline V gene has CDR1 SGHTA and CDR2 FQGNSA. The CDR3 protein is CASSSGERGYTF. CDR3 DNA sequence: TGTGCCAGCAGCTCTGGAGAACGTGGCTACACCTTC.

The CDR3 DNA follows: TGTGCCAGCAGCTCCACCCTGACAGGGGTAGTCACTGAAGCTTTCTTT. It specifies CASSSTLTGVVTEAFF. The chain uses TRBV5-4 and TRBJ1-1; 8 bases are shared with TRBD1. After removal of 3 bases from V and 4 bases from J, the junction contained 11 bases not matched to a gene. The V gene's germline CDR1 is SGHNT and CDR2 YYREEE (reference sequence). The CDR3 contains 16 residues.

This sequence joins TRBV7-2 and TRBJ1-6; D gene unclear. Per germline, CDR1 SGHTA and CDR2 FQGNSA. Trimming shortened V by 5 bases and J by 3 bases, and 8 bases separated the two germline ends. CDR3 length: 14 residues. The CDR3 coding sequence is TGTGCCAGCAGCAGGGTCCTCTATAATTCACCCCTCCACTTT. This translates into CASSRVLYNSPLHF.